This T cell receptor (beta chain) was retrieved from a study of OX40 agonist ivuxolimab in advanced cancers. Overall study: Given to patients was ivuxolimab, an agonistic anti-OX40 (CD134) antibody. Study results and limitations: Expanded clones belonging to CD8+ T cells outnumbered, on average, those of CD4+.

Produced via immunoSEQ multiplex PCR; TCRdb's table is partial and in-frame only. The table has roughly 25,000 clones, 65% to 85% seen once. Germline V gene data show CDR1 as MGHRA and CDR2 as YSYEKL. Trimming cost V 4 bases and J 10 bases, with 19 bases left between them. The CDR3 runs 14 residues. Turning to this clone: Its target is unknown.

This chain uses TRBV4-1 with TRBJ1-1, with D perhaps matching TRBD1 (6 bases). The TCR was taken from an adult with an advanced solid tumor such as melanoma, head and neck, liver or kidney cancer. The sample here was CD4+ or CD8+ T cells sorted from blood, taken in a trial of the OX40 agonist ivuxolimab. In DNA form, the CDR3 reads TGCGCCAGCAGCCCATTTGGGGACACTGAACGAGCTTTCTTT. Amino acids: CASSPFGDTERAFF.